Listed below are T cell receptor beta chains from one sample, sequenced in a study of cytomegalovirus exposure and HLA in healthy donors. Profiling relied on immunoSEQ multiplex PCR, and the TCRdb table lists in-frame clones only, not all of them. Among over 250,000 clones listed, around 90% were seen once. The sample taken for sequencing was PBMCs. Receptor source: a woman in her thirties in good health and CMV-seropositive. CDR3s leave out the opening cysteine and the closing phenylalanine or tryptophan. Fields, in order: V gene, D gene, J gene, CDR3 protein. The D gene is left open where the match is weak.

v_call: TRBV18; d_call: .; j_call: TRBJ2-7; cdr3_aa: ASSPFDPPYEQY
v_call: TRBV9; d_call: .; j_call: TRBJ2-2; cdr3_aa: ASSVGGRGTGELF
v_call: TRBV9; d_call: .; j_call: TRBJ1-2; cdr3_aa: ASSVLSGASYT
v_call: TRBV4-3; d_call: TRBD1; j_call: TRBJ2-1; cdr3_aa: ASSEGTGAFNEQF
v_call: TRBV27; d_call: TRBD1; j_call: TRBJ2-5; cdr3_aa: ASSLDARGWQETQY
v_call: TRBV6-5; d_call: TRBD1; j_call: TRBJ2-7; cdr3_aa: ASSPGDSTYEQY
v_call: TRBV28; d_call: TRBD2; j_call: TRBJ2-7; cdr3_aa: ASRLLAGGAYEQY
v_call: TRBV10-3; d_call: .; j_call: TRBJ2-7; cdr3_aa: AISGTGQYYEQY
v_call: TRBV25-1; d_call: .; j_call: TRBJ2-7; cdr3_aa: ASSGQGGDSYEQY
v_call: TRBV2; d_call: TRBD1; j_call: TRBJ2-1; cdr3_aa: ASSNTGTGLTEQF
v_call: TRBV11-2; d_call: .; j_call: TRBJ2-7; cdr3_aa: ASSLESGPIYEQY
v_call: TRBV13; d_call: .; j_call: TRBJ2-7; cdr3_aa: ASSFFALGASYEQY
v_call: TRBV4-1; d_call: TRBD1; j_call: TRBJ2-7; cdr3_aa: ASSVDRDSRYEQY
v_call: TRBV28; d_call: .; j_call: TRBJ1-1; cdr3_aa: ASSIPNTEAF
v_call: TRBV6-5; d_call: .; j_call: TRBJ2-5; cdr3_aa: ASSYARAPQETQY
v_call: TRBV2; d_call: .; j_call: TRBJ1-5; cdr3_aa: ASSDFYNQPQH
v_call: TRBV6-4; d_call: .; j_call: TRBJ2-7; cdr3_aa: ASPGRTYEQY
v_call: TRBV9; d_call: .; j_call: TRBJ2-2; cdr3_aa: ASSLSEVQGRITGELF
v_call: TRBV7-2; d_call: TRBD2; j_call: TRBJ2-3; cdr3_aa: ASSRFYSGISDTQY
v_call: TRBV5-8; d_call: .; j_call: TRBJ2-2; cdr3_aa: ASSLWQANTGELF
v_call: TRBV18; d_call: .; j_call: TRBJ1-1; cdr3_aa: ASSPSETEAF
v_call: TRBV5-1; d_call: TRBD1; j_call: TRBJ2-7; cdr3_aa: ASSFSGTVYEQY
v_call: TRBV7-2; d_call: .; j_call: TRBJ2-3; cdr3_aa: ASSVTGKGTDTQY
v_call: TRBV7-2; d_call: TRBD1; j_call: TRBJ1-3; cdr3_aa: ASSTWDSSGNTIY
v_call: TRBV7-9; d_call: .; j_call: TRBJ2-7; cdr3_aa: ASSLVESPYEQY
v_call: TRBV27; d_call: .; j_call: TRBJ2-3; cdr3_aa: ATQFMGTDTQY
v_call: TRBV27; d_call: TRBD2; j_call: TRBJ2-7; cdr3_aa: ASSSGVSSYEQY
v_call: TRBV6-6; d_call: TRBD1; j_call: TRBJ2-2; cdr3_aa: ASSLGTGGPGELF
v_call: TRBV28; d_call: .; j_call: TRBJ2-7; cdr3_aa: ASNPAGFGYEQY
v_call: TRBV6-6; d_call: .; j_call: TRBJ2-7; cdr3_aa: ASSYLGINEQY
v_call: TRBV27; d_call: .; j_call: TRBJ2-1; cdr3_aa: ASSTIPIAVTSYNEQF
v_call: TRBV27; d_call: .; j_call: TRBJ2-7; cdr3_aa: ASSAGSLYEQY
v_call: TRBV6-4; d_call: TRBD1; j_call: TRBJ1-6; cdr3_aa: ASSATGDNSPLH
v_call: TRBV4-2; d_call: TRBD2; j_call: TRBJ2-3; cdr3_aa: ASSQEGLAGGQTDTQY
v_call: TRBV6-4; d_call: TRBD1; j_call: TRBJ1-1; cdr3_aa: ASSGDRGTEAF
v_call: TRBV6-6; d_call: TRBD1; j_call: TRBJ2-7; cdr3_aa: ASRPGQGQYEQY
v_call: TRBV7-6; d_call: .; j_call: TRBJ1-1; cdr3_aa: ASRGFPGLNTEAF
v_call: TRBV5-1; d_call: TRBD2; j_call: TRBJ2-2; cdr3_aa: ASSLGGGRPNTGELF
v_call: TRBV29-1; d_call: TRBD2; j_call: TRBJ2-2; cdr3_aa: SVVEGLAGGIANTGELF
v_call: TRBV5-6; d_call: .; j_call: TRBJ1-2; cdr3_aa: ASTDNGYT
v_call: TRBV10-3; d_call: TRBD2; j_call: TRBJ2-7; cdr3_aa: AISEGSGSGEQY
v_call: TRBV4-3; d_call: .; j_call: TRBJ1-6; cdr3_aa: ASSQDPPQVLSSPLH
v_call: TRBV29-1; d_call: TRBD2; j_call: TRBJ2-5; cdr3_aa: SVEGTSGSTETQY
v_call: TRBV28; d_call: .; j_call: TRBJ2-7; cdr3_aa: ASSHRVVEKSEQY
v_call: TRBV7-6; d_call: TRBD2; j_call: TRBJ2-2; cdr3_aa: ASTRELAGGVGELF
v_call: TRBV9; d_call: TRBD1; j_call: TRBJ2-7; cdr3_aa: ASSVGQGSSLYEQY
v_call: TRBV18; d_call: .; j_call: TRBJ1-2; cdr3_aa: ASSPAANYGYT
v_call: TRBV11-2; d_call: .; j_call: TRBJ2-7; cdr3_aa: ASSWDDSYEQY
v_call: TRBV7-9; d_call: .; j_call: TRBJ1-2; cdr3_aa: ASSLSRELYGYT
v_call: TRBV5-6; d_call: .; j_call: TRBJ2-1; cdr3_aa: ASSLDRRFYNEQF
v_call: TRBV28; d_call: .; j_call: TRBJ2-4; cdr3_aa: ASSLSYRGESKNIQY
v_call: TRBV28; d_call: .; j_call: TRBJ2-5; cdr3_aa: ASSLPGWTQY
v_call: TRBV9; d_call: TRBD2; j_call: TRBJ2-7; cdr3_aa: ASSVSSGISYEQY
v_call: TRBV5-1; d_call: TRBD1; j_call: TRBJ2-3; cdr3_aa: ASSPGTGGPDTQY
v_call: TRBV29-1; d_call: TRBD2; j_call: TRBJ2-1; cdr3_aa: SVSTSGRYNEQF
v_call: TRBV5-6; d_call: .; j_call: TRBJ1-1; cdr3_aa: ASSLEADQAF
v_call: TRBV19; d_call: .; j_call: TRBJ1-2; cdr3_aa: ASSIEARYGYT
v_call: TRBV19; d_call: TRBD1; j_call: TRBJ2-7; cdr3_aa: ASSMARQGANEQY
v_call: TRBV19; d_call: .; j_call: TRBJ1-5; cdr3_aa: ASSILAGAQPQH
v_call: TRBV7-2; d_call: .; j_call: TRBJ2-7; cdr3_aa: ASSLYPPLGWRDSYEQY